The clone carrying this TCR beta chain was seen a few times. RNA transcripts served as the template for amplifying TCR beta CDR3 regions. HTBI primers were the set used in a first-round RT-PCR of the TCR CDR3. TCRdb redid the calling of the multiplex PCR reads with MiXCR, one entry per CDR3 protein. The sample lists 450,000 to 650,000 distinct CDR3 sequences; roughly 20% were seen once. The data belong to a study of T cells in Graves' hyperthyroidism and ophthalmopathy. The sequenced material came from blood. The receptor comes from a man aged 18 to 30 with Graves' hyperthyroidism.

CDR3 bases: TGCGCCAGCAGTCGCCTCGACAACCCCTACGCTGAAGCTTTCTTT. It yields the protein CASSRLDNPYAEAFF. The chain links TRBV5-1 to TRBJ1-1; D gene uncertain. CDR1 SGHRS and CDR2 YFSETQ come from the germline V gene. The CDR3 runs 15 residues. V shed 5 bases and J shed 6 bases, with 20 bases lying between them. Complete variable domain (other parts from reference TRBV5-1 and TRBJ1-1): KAGVTQTPRYLIKTRGQQVTLSCSPISGHRSVSWYQQTPGQGLQFLFEYFSETQRNKGNFPGRFSGRQFSNSRSEMNVSTLELGDSALYLCASSRLDNPYAEAFFGQGTRLTVV.